This TCR beta chain was found in a study of T cells in Graves' hyperthyroidism and ophthalmopathy. As to this clonotype: Germline and junction disagree at one end, which may indicate a read error.

This CDR3 spans 15 amino acids. CDR1 SEHNR and CDR2 FQNEAQ come from the germline V gene (reference sequence). Amplification yielded TCR beta CDR3 regions, with RNA transcripts as the source. First-round RT-PCR of the TCR CDR3 relied on the HTBI primer set. TCRdb redid the calling of the multiplex PCR reads with MiXCR, one entry per CDR3 protein. The table has 400,000 or so distinct CDR3 sequences, 15% seen once; the top ten hold approximately 19%. The sample comprised blood. The chain is built from TRBV7-9 and TRBJ1-2; D is possibly TRBD1 (5 bases). This clonotype originated in a woman aged 55-75 years with Graves' ophthalmopathy. This chain's CDR3 is CASSLGRRGAYGYTF. CDR3 in DNA: TGTGCCAGCAGTTTAGGTCGTCGAGGGGCGTATGGCTACACCTTC.